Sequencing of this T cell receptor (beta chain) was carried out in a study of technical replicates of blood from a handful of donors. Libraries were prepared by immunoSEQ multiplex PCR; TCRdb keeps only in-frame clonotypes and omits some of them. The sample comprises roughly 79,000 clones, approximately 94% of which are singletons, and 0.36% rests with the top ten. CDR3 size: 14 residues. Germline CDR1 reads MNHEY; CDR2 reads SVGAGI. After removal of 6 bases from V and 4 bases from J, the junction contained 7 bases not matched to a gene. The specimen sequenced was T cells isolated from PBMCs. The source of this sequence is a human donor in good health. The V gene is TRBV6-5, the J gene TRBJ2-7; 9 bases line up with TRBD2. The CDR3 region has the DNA TGTGCCAGCAGGAACGGACTAGCGACTTACGAGCAGTACTTC. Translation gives CASRNGLATYEQYF.